The 13 T cell receptor beta chains listed next were all sequenced from one sample in a study of OX40 agonist ivuxolimab in advanced cancers. Method: immunoSEQ multiplex PCR; TCRdb's copy keeps in-frame clones and lacks some. The sample holds about 69,000 clones, more than 85% seen once. The specimen was CD4+ or CD8+ T cells sorted from blood, collected in a trial of the OX40 agonist ivuxolimab. All receptors come from an adult with an advanced solid tumor such as melanoma, head and neck, liver or kidney cancer.

The J gene is TRBJ1-3, the V gene TRBV19; D is unclear. The CDR3 is made up of 16 amino acids. With 3 bases removed from V and 2 bases from J, the gap between germline ends came to 14 bases. In germline, CDR1 is LNHDA, CDR2 SQIVND (reference sequence). CDR3: CASSINTEKAGNTIYF. CDR3 sequence (DNA): TGTGCCAGTAGTATTAACACTGAGAAAGCTGGAAACACCATATATTTT.

The chain is built from TRBV5-1 and TRBJ2-1; 9 bases align to TRBD2. V trimming: 4 bases; J trimming: 4 bases; junction bases outside the gene matches: 9. The germline gives CDR1 SGHRS, CDR2 YFSETQ. The length of the CDR3 is 16 residues. The chain's CDR3 is CASSTGRLAVYNEQFF. The CDR3 nucleotides read TGCGCCAGCAGCACGGGCAGACTAGCGGTTTACAATGAGCAGTTCTTC.

The CDR3 nucleotides read TGTGCCAGCAGCAGGGGGGGAACGGGAAACACCATATATTTT. This encodes CASSRGGTGNTIYF. The gene calls are TRBV25-1 and TRBJ1-3; 7 nucleotides agree with TRBD1. Germline V gives CDR1 MGHDK, CDR2 SYGVNS. The CDR3 is 14 amino acids. J gave up 4 bases and V 6 bases, and 6 bases lay outside the gene matches.

This clone appeared once. V gene TRBV18 combines with J gene TRBJ2-7; the match to TRBD1 covers 10 bases. Germline-derived CDR1 and CDR2 are KGHSH and LQKENI. The CDR3 covers 15 residues. Germline trimming cut 2 bases from V and 4 bases from J; bases unmatched to any gene: 5. The CDR3 nucleotides read TGTGCCAGCTCACCAAGACAGGGGGCTACGTACGAGCAGTACTTC. This gives the protein CASSPRQGATYEQYF.

The V call is TRBV18, the J call TRBJ1-2; D not certain. Germline V gene sequence: CDR1 KGHSH, CDR2 LQKENI. With 2 bases removed from V and 1 base from J, the gap between germline ends came to 11 bases. The CDR3 totals 15 residues. The DNA of the CDR3 is TGTGCCAGCTCACCAGGACCGCCACTTAACTATGGCTACACCTTC. Translation: CASSPGPPLNYGYTF.

This rearrangement joins TRBV19 to TRBJ2-3; D unresolved. V lost 5 bases to trimming and J lost 2 bases, with 14 bases between them. The CDR3 length is 15 residues. Germline values: CDR1 LNHDA, CDR2 SQIVND (reference sequence). CDR3 region: CASSPPGAFTDTQYF. CDR3 bases: TGTGCCAGTAGTCCCCCGGGTGCTTTCACAGATACGCAGTATTTT.

V is TRBV6-1 and J is TRBJ2-7; TRBD1 matches 8 bases. Germline V gives CDR1 MNHNS, CDR2 SASEGT. V lost 6 bases and J lost 7; bases outside the gene matches: 11. CDR3 size: 14 residues. CDR3 protein: CASSDRTGWGEQYF. CDR3 coding DNA: TGTGCCAGCAGCGATAGGACAGGGTGGGGGGAGCAGTACTTC.

This sequence joins TRBV27 and TRBJ2-1; 13 bases line up with TRBD2. This CDR3 is 17 amino acids long. Germline V gives CDR1 MNHEY, CDR2 SMNVEV (reference sequence). V shed 4 bases and J 4 bases; nucleotides not matched to a gene: 7. This CDR3 is CASSSAPGLAGYNEQFF. The CDR3 DNA sequence: TGTGCCAGCAGTTCTGCGCCGGGACTAGCGGGATACAATGAGCAGTTCTTC.

CDR3 residues: CASSLAPGAGTEAFF. The CDR3 bases are TGTGCCAGCAGCTTAGCCCCAGGGGCGGGCACTGAAGCTTTCTTT. The chain has TRBV11-2 and TRBJ1-1; a possible D gene is TRBD1 (6 bases). Germline lookup yields CDR1 SGHAT and CDR2 FQNNGV. The CDR3 loop spans 15 amino acids. Deletions cut 1 base from V and 4 bases from J, with 13 bases between.

This clone was seen a single time. The genes are TRBV1 and TRBJ2-7. TRBV1 is a pseudogene locus. The CDR3 consists of 19 residues. For the CDR3, the DNA is TGCACCAGCAGCCATCGCTGCTTAGCTCACAGCGACGTAACCTACGAGCAGTACTTC. Amino acid sequence: CTSSHRCLAHSDVTYEQYF.

The rearrangement joins TRBV2 to TRBJ1-2; TRBD1 aligns across 12 bases. The CDR3 totals 17 residues. Germline trimming cut 5 bases from V and 4 bases from J; bases unmatched to any gene: 11. CDR1 and CDR2 (germline): SNHLY, FYNNEI. This chain's CDR3 is CASSSFPGQGAGYGYTF. Here the CDR3 DNA reads TGTGCCAGCAGTTCATTCCCGGGACAGGGGGCAGGCTATGGCTACACCTTC.

The CDR3 DNA is TGTGCCAGCAGCCAGGAGCCTCTGTGGGAGACCCAGTACTTC. Amino acid sequence: CASSQEPLWETQYF. The rearrangement links TRBV4-2 to TRBJ2-5; no definite D call. The germline V gene has CDR1 LGHNA and CDR2 YNFKEQ. CDR3 length equals 14 residues. V lost 3 bases, J lost 5 bases, and 13 bases lay in between.

The gene calls are TRBV19 and TRBJ2-5; 9 bases match TRBD1. Germline CDR1 reads LNHDA; CDR2 reads SQIVND (reference sequence). J gave up 6 bases and V 9 bases, and 26 bases lay outside the gene matches. This CDR3 comprises 19 residues. In nucleotides, the CDR3 is TGTGCCAGCGGGGCTTCCGGGACAGGGTTTTCGGGGCTTTGGAAGACCCAGTACTTC. Translating gives CASGASGTGFSGLWKTQYF.